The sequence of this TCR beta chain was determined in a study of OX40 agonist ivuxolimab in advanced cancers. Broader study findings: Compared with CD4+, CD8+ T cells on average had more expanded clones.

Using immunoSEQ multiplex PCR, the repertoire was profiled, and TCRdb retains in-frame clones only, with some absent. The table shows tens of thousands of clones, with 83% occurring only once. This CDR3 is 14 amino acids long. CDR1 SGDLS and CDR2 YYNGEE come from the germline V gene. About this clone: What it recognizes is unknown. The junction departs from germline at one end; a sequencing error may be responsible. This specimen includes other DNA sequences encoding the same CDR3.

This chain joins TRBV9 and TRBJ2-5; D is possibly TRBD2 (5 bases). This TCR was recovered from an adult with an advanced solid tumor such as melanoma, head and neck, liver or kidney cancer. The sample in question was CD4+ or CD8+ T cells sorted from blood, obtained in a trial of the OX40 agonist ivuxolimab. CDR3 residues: CASSVGRNQETQYF. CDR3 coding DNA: TGTGCCAGTAGCGTCGGACGGAACCAAGAGACCCAGTACTTC. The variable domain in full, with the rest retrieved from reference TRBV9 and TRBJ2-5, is DSGVTQTPKHLITATGQRVTLRCSPRSGDLSVYWYQQSLDQGLQFLIQYYNGEERAKGNILERFSAQQFPDLHSELNLSSLELGDSALYFCASSVGRNQETQYFGPGTRLLVL.